This T cell receptor beta chain derives from a study of T cells in Graves' hyperthyroidism and ophthalmopathy. This clonotype was seen many times. The CDR3 runs 15 residues. CDR1 and CDR2 (germline): MNHEY, SVGAGI. Trimming pared 0 bases from V and 2 bases from J, leaving 8 bases between. Amplified TCR beta CDR3 regions came from RNA transcripts. During a first-round RT-PCR of the TCR CDR3, the HTBI primer set was used. Each CDR3 protein is one row after TCRdb ran MiXCR on the multiplex PCR reads. The data hold about 290,000 distinct CDR3 sequences, with about an eighth observed a single time. The sequencing sample was made of blood. This chain connects TRBV6-5 to TRBJ1-3; D gene uncertain. The sequence derives from a woman in her twenties or thirties with Graves' hyperthyroidism that later progressed to Graves' ophthalmopathy. The CDR3 is CASSYSAAPGNTIYF. DNA for the CDR3: TGTGCCAGCAGTTACTCCGCGGCCCCTGGAAACACCATATATTTT.